This section outlines one T cell receptor (beta chain) sequence together with its context. A quantity of about 0.45 to 1 ug RNA underwent reverse transcription using random hexamers. TCRdb reprocessed the immunoSEQ multiplex PCR reads via MiXCR and lists one record per CDR3 protein. The repertoire includes under 250,000 distinct CDR3 sequences, about 95% of them detected once, and about 0.14% sits in the top ten. The data were taken from a study of CD8 T cells in Susac syndrome. Study overall: Among the Susac syndrome patients sequenced, 5 or 6 had active disease and 8 or 9 were in remission. When their blood was taken, patients with Susac syndrome were therapy-naive, taking corticosteroids, or taking intravenous immunoglobulin alone.

Purification of the CD8+ and CD4+ T cells relied on negative isolation, and TEMRA cells underwent FACS enrichment. CDR3 length equals 14 residues. From germline, CDR1 is MNHEY and CDR2 SVGEGT. V lost 6 bases to trimming and J lost 12 bases; unmatched junction nucleotides: 17. Sequenced material: CD4+ T cells from PBMCs. The clonotype originates from a human donor with Susac syndrome. This chain links TRBV6-2 or TRBV6-3 with TRBJ2-7, with 7 bases identical to TRBD1. CDR3 DNA sequence: TGTGCCAGCAGGCTCCGGGACAGACTCCCCGGTTGGTACTTC. The encoded protein is CASRLRDRLPGWYF.